Below, 7 T cell receptor beta chains from the same sample are listed, as sequenced in a study of cytomegalovirus exposure and HLA in healthy donors. PCR primers comprised 60 Vbeta and 13 Jbeta primers. The assay was immunoSEQ multiplex PCR, and TCRdb's table has in-frame clones only and misses some. This table has about 150,000 clones, around 80% appearing once. Sequences were obtained from PBMCs. These TCRs come from a man aged 18 to 30 in good health and CMV-seronegative.

This rearrangement joins TRBV25-1 to TRBJ1-6; D gene uncertain. The CDR3 contains 14 residues. Per germline, CDR1 MGHDK and CDR2 SYGVNS. Trimming pared 3 bases from V and 7 bases from J, leaving 10 bases between. The CDR3: CASSEPHGNSPLHF. As DNA, the CDR3 is TGTGCCAGCAGTGAGCCACACGGGAATTCACCCCTCCACTTT.

The chain combines TRBV28 with TRBJ2-5; 9 nucleotides line up with TRBD1. Trimming removed 4 bases from V and 5 bases from J; junction bases left unmatched: 14. The germline CDR1 and CDR2 sequences are MDHEN and SYDVKM. The CDR3 contains 17 residues. CDR3 sequence (DNA): TGTGCCAGCAGTTATGAGTTCGGGACAGGGTCCGGGGAGACCCAGTACTTC. Translating gives CASSYEFGTGSGETQYF.

V and J are TRBV10-2 and TRBJ1-5; no clear D gene. Germline V CDR1 and CDR2: WSHSY, SAAADI. The CDR3 runs 14 residues. The V end lost 0 bases, the J end lost 4 bases, and 7 bases lay between the germline ends. The chain's CDR3 is CASSESPGNQPQHF. In nucleotides, the CDR3 is TGCGCCAGCAGTGAGTCTCCGGGGAATCAGCCCCAGCATTTT.

V is TRBV4-1 and J is TRBJ2-1; 14 bases line up with TRBD2. Unmatched junction bases numbered 4, after V lost 4 bases and J lost 8 bases. The CDR3 totals 15 residues. Germline V lookup: CDR1 MGHRA, CDR2 YSYEKL. This chain's CDR3 is CASSRGLAGGDEQFF. DNA of the CDR3: TGCGCCAGCAGCCGCGGACTAGCGGGGGGTGATGAGCAGTTCTTC.

This clone showed up just once. This sequence joins TRBV29-1 and TRBJ1-4; D gene ambiguous. There are 14 residues in the CDR3. V lost 6 bases and J 1 base, leaving 12 bases between the germline ends. Germline V gene lookup returns CDR1 SQVTM and CDR2 ANQGSEA. The CDR3 DNA follows: TGCAGCGTAGATGCGGTGGGAACTAATGAAAAACTGTTTTTT. It translates to CSVDAVGTNEKLFF.

The chain links TRBV7-8 to TRBJ1-5; weak D call: TRBD1 (6 bases). The germline gives CDR1 SGHVS, CDR2 FQNEAQ. V gave up 1 base and J gave up 0 bases, with 13 bases separating them. The CDR3 loop spans 17 amino acids. The CDR3 nucleotides are TGTGCCAGCAGCTTAGGGGGGACACCTTATAGCAATCAGCCCCAGCATTTT. The encoded protein is CASSLGGTPYSNQPQHF. Supplemented by reference TRBV7-8 and TRBJ1-5, the full variable domain reads GAGVSQSPRYKVAKRGQDVALRCDPISGHVSLFWYQQALGQGPEFLTYFQNEAQLDKSGLPSDRFFAERPEGSVSTLKIQRTQQEDSAVYLCASSLGGTPYSNQPQHFGDGTRLSIL.

The V gene is TRBV7-6, the J gene TRBJ1-2; D gene ambiguous. Per germline, CDR1 SGHVS and CDR2 FNYEAQ. The CDR3 extends over 14 amino acids. Trimming removed 3 bases from V and 4 bases from J, with 12 bases in between. This chain's CDR3 is CASSFAEGTYGYTF. CDR3 nucleotides: TGTGCCAGCAGCTTCGCGGAGGGAACCTATGGCTACACCTTC. Variable domain in full (rest from reference TRBV7-6 and TRBJ1-2): GAGVSQSPRYKVTKRGQDVALRCDPISGHVSLYWYRQALGQGPEFLTYFNYEAQQDKSGLPNDRFSAERPEGSISTLTIQRTEQRDSAMYRCASSFAEGTYGYTFGSGTRLTVV.